Each of the 9 T cell receptor beta chains below was sequenced from the same sample in a study of post-analysis software for immune sequencing data. Study conclusions and caveats: Five or six TRBV segments appeared more often in patients than in controls, and TRBV5-6, TRBV5-1 and TRBV20-1 were among these.

Researchers reported that TCR beta cDNA libraries carried unique molecular identifiers. TCRdb processed the PCR reads anew with MiXCR; each CDR3 protein has one entry. The repertoire has 650,000 to 850,000 distinct CDR3 sequences, approximately 57% of them found once; the top ten carry approximately 4.2%. Antigens of these TCRs are unknown. Sample: blood. The receptors originated from a girl aged 5 to 17 with multiple sclerosis.

The rearrangement uses TRBV7-8 and TRBJ2-1; 9 nucleotides agree with TRBD2. The CDR3 has 20 amino acids. The trim removed 3 bases at V and 6 bases at J, leaving 21 bases unmatched. Per germline, CDR1 SGHVS and CDR2 FQNEAQ. The CDR3 here is CASSFRGTSSERPSVNEQFF. For the CDR3, the DNA is TGTGCCAGCAGCTTCCGTGGGACTAGCTCCGAGCGCCCATCCGTCAATGAGCAGTTCTTC.

This clonotype was recorded a few times. The chain employs TRBV29-1 and TRBJ2-7; 8 bases align to TRBD2. V lost 0 bases and J lost 1; bases outside the gene matches: 8. Germline CDR1 and CDR2: SQVTM and ANQGSEA. The CDR3 has 16 residues. CDR3 DNA sequence: TGCAGCGTTGAAGATCGGGGCGGGACTAGATCCTACGAGCAGTACTTC. This sequence encodes CSVEDRGGTRSYEQYF.

V is TRBV6-1 and J is TRBJ1-1, with D possibly matching TRBD1 (5 bases). Germline V gives CDR1 MNHNS, CDR2 SASEGT. V was cut by 6 bases and J by 11 bases, with 16 bases left in between. The CDR3 length is 12 residues. The chain's CDR3 is CASRGEMAGAFF. The DNA of the CDR3 is TGTGCCAGCAGAGGGGAAATGGCTGGGGCTTTCTTT.

The chain combines TRBV7-3 with TRBJ1-6; the match to TRBD1 covers 9 bases. The CDR3 covers 14 residues. Unmatched junction bases numbered 3, after V lost 2 bases and J lost 10 bases. The germline V gene has CDR1 SGHTA and CDR2 FQGTGA. The CDR3 region has the DNA TGTGCCAGCAGCTTAGGGACAGGGCGATCACCCCTCCACTTT. Protein sequence: CASSLGTGRSPLHF.

The table lists this clonotype with a few counts. This CDR3 reads CSASFTGETQYF. The CDR3 coding sequence is TGCAGTGCTAGTTTTACGGGGGAGACCCAGTACTTC. The chain uses TRBV20-1 and TRBJ2-5; the D gene is possibly TRBD2 (5 bases). The germline V and J ends were trimmed by 3 bases and 5 bases, with 10 bases remaining between them. The CDR3 loop spans 12 amino acids. Germline V lookup: CDR1 DFQATT, CDR2 SNEGSKA (reference sequence).

Turning to this clonotype: At one of its ends the junction is not consistent with the germline gene, which may arise from a read error. V is TRBV29-1 and J is TRBJ2-6; D unresolved. The germline gives CDR1 SQVTM, CDR2 ANQGSEA. There are 14 residues in the CDR3. CDR3 nucleotide sequence: TGCAGCGTTGAGTTGGTCTCTGGGACCAACGTCCTGACTTTC. It translates to CSVELVSGTNVLTF.

The chain carries TRBV6-5 and TRBJ2-5, with 10 bases that match TRBD2. The CDR3 covers 16 residues. With 0 bases clipped from V and 2 bases from J, the junction kept 3 bases outside the gene matches. CDR1 MNHEY and CDR2 SVGAGI come from the germline V gene. CDR3 sequence: CASSYSLAGDQETQYF. The CDR3 DNA reads TGTGCCAGCAGTTACTCGCTAGCGGGGGATCAAGAGACCCAGTACTTC.

This clonotype was picked up a small number of times. The chain combines TRBV20-1 with TRBJ2-5; TRBD1 or TRBD2 may be the D gene (5 bases each). The CDR3 has 15 amino acids. The germline V gene has CDR1 DFQATT and CDR2 SNEGSKA (reference sequence). The V gene lost 3 bases and the J gene lost 0 bases, with 14 bases spanning the gap. Here the CDR3 reads CSASKGWGYQETQYF. The DNA for the CDR3 is TGCAGTGCTAGCAAAGGGTGGGGGTACCAAGAGACCCAGTACTTC.

This clonotype showed up just a few times. The chain is built from TRBV5-1 and TRBJ2-7; D possibly matches TRBD1 or TRBD2 (6 bases each). Germline values: CDR1 SGHRS, CDR2 YFSETQ. This CDR3 contains 12 residues. V gave up 6 bases and J gave up 5 bases, with 12 bases separating them. In DNA form, the CDR3 reads TGCGCCAGCAACGTGGGGGGCGACGAGCAGTACTTC. It specifies CASNVGGDEQYF.